A single sample is the source of the 15 T cell receptor beta chains below, sequenced in a study of control samples from healthy donors and cancer patients. Sequencing used immunoSEQ multiplex PCR; TCRdb keeps in-frame clones, though not all of them. The sample lists 150,000 to 200,000 clones; roughly 89% were seen once. The sample consisted of blood. The receptors derive from a woman aged 50 to 65 in good health.

V usage is TRBV27 and J usage is TRBJ2-1; D tentatively reads TRBD1 or TRBD2 (5 bases each). The V end lost 2 bases, the J end lost 4 bases, and 12 bases lay between the germline ends. This CDR3 region has 15 residues. The germline gives CDR1 MNHEY, CDR2 SMNVEV (reference sequence). CDR3 loop: CASSLGTQEYNEQFF. The CDR3 DNA sequence: TGTGCCAGCAGTTTAGGGACCCAAGAATACAATGAGCAGTTCTTC.

A word on this clone: Because the CDR3's place on the DNA is in doubt, the DNA is left out and the CDR3 is given as listed by TCRdb. The chain combines TRBV21-1 with TRBJ1-5; the table's D call, TRBD1, has no DNA check behind it. TRBV21-1 is reported as a pseudogene. The CDR3 totals 15 residues, both ends included. CDR3 residues: CASSKVGQGNQPQHF.

This clone was seen just once. V is TRBV2 and J is TRBJ2-7; 9 positions agree with TRBD1. The CDR3 contains 17 residues. Germline V lookup: CDR1 SNHLY, CDR2 FYNNEI. The junction had 12 bases not matched to a gene; V was cut back by 3 bases and J by 3 bases. Here the CDR3 reads CASSEGTGKGRVYEQYF. CDR3 nucleotide sequence: TGTGCCAGCAGTGAGGGGACAGGGAAGGGTAGGGTCTACGAGCAGTACTTC.

The chain is built from TRBV28 and TRBJ1-3; D is uncertain. Germline CDR1 reads MDHEN; CDR2 reads SYDVKM. V was shortened by 8 bases and J by 1 base, with 12 bases between the two germline ends. This CDR3 contains 14 residues. The CDR3 DNA is TGTGCCAGCTCTCTGGGCTGGTCTGGAAACACCATATATTTT. Translation: CASSLGWSGNTIYF.

The chain combines TRBV30 with TRBJ1-5; D might be TRBD1 (5 bases). Germline V lookup: CDR1 GTSNPN, CDR2 SVGIG (reference sequence). The CDR3 consists of 15 residues. The germline V and J ends were trimmed by 0 bases and 4 bases, with 13 bases remaining between them. The CDR3: CAWSVTGPQNQPQHF. The CDR3 DNA reads TGTGCCTGGAGTGTAACGGGACCTCAAAATCAGCCCCAGCATTTT.

This clone has just a few counts. The gene calls are TRBV6-4 and TRBJ2-7, with 9 bases lining up with TRBD2. CDR1 and CDR2 (germline): MRHNA, SNTAGT. The CDR3 has 14 amino acids. Germline trimming cut 7 bases from V and 0 bases from J; bases unmatched to any gene: 4. CDR3 in amino acids: CASIRTSASYEQYF. CDR3 in DNA: TGTGCCAGCATCCGGACTAGCGCCTCCTACGAGCAGTACTTC.

The V gene is TRBV3-1 (or the pseudogene TRBV3-2), the J gene TRBJ1-1; D remains unclear. Between the trimmed V and J ends, which lost 5 bases and 0 bases, there was a span of 10 bases. Germline V gene sequence: CDR1 LGHDT, CDR2 YNNKEL (reference sequence). CDR3 length: 14 amino acids. Here the CDR3 DNA reads TGTGCCAGCAGCGTGCGGACGGTGAACACTGAAGCTTTCTTT. It is translated as CASSVRTVNTEAFF.

The CDR3 bases are TGTGCCAGCAGCCTACCCTACAGGGTTTCCAGCCACAATGAGCAGTTCTTC. Encoded protein: CASSLPYRVSSHNEQFF. V gene TRBV11-2 combines with J gene TRBJ2-1; perhaps TRBD1 as D (6 bases). Trimming took 5 bases from V and 5 from J, leaving 22 bases between them. The CDR3 extends over 17 amino acids. Looked up from germline, CDR1 is SGHAT and CDR2 is FQNNGV.

This sequence joins TRBV7-6 and TRBJ2-1, with TRBD2 matching 11 bases. V shed 1 base, J shed 3 bases, and the junction held 5 bases outside the gene matches. Germline-derived CDR1 and CDR2 are SGHVS and FNYEAQ. The length of the CDR3 is 17 residues. CDR3 sequence reads: CASSLVLAGGFYNEQFF. The DNA of the CDR3 is TGTGCCAGCAGCTTAGTTCTAGCGGGGGGATTCTACAATGAGCAGTTCTTC.

This clone was seen a single time. The chain uses TRBV27 and TRBJ2-1, with TRBD1 as a possible D gene (5 bases). Trimming removed 5 bases from V and 4 bases from J, with 15 bases in between. Germline V lookup: CDR1 MNHEY, CDR2 SMNVEV (reference sequence). The CDR3 has 15 residues. CDR3 sequence reads: CASSGPTGDYNEQFF. The CDR3 region has the DNA TGTGCCAGCAGTGGACCTACAGGAGATTACAATGAGCAGTTCTTC.

This sequence joins TRBV12-3 or TRBV12-4 and TRBJ2-1; tentatively, D is TRBD1 (5 bases). Deletions cut 7 bases from V and 10 bases from J, with 14 bases between. The CDR3 contains 12 residues. The CDR3 nucleotides read TGTGCCAGCATCTTGGGGCGAGGAGAGCAGTTCTTC. It encodes CASILGRGEQFF.

The V and J genes are TRBV27 and TRBJ1-2; maybe TRBD1 (5 bases). V lost 5 bases to trimming and J lost 7 bases, with 17 bases between them. The CDR3 extends over 14 amino acids. Germline values: CDR1 MNHEY, CDR2 SMNVEV (reference sequence). In nucleotides, the CDR3 is TGTGCCAGCAGTCCTACGACCGGGACGGCTGGCTACACCTTC. Residues: CASSPTTGTAGYTF.

This chain's CDR3 is CASSLWVQETQYF. The CDR3, as DNA: TGTGCCAGCAGTTTATGGGTCCAAGAGACCCAGTACTTC. The chain joins TRBV27 to TRBJ2-5; D unclear. The V end lost 1 base, the J end lost 1 base, and 4 bases lay between the germline ends. Germline V lookup: CDR1 MNHEY, CDR2 SMNVEV (reference sequence). The length of the CDR3 is 13 residues.

The chain recombines TRBV6-5 with TRBJ1-2; TRBD1 is a possible D gene (5 bases). This CDR3 has 14 amino acids. Trimming removed 4 bases at V and 6 bases at J, with 15 bases between. CDR1 MNHEY and CDR2 SVGAGI come from the germline V gene. The CDR3 sequence: CASSLRGDEDGYTF. The CDR3 nucleotides read TGTGCCAGCAGTTTACGGGGGGACGAGGATGGCTACACCTTC.

The chain links TRBV7-8 to TRBJ2-1, with D possibly matching TRBD2 (7 bases). The germline V and J ends were trimmed by 5 bases and 1 base, with 12 bases remaining between them. CDR1 is SGHVS and CDR2 is FQNEAQ in the germline V gene. The CDR3 sequence is 15 residues long. In nucleotides, the CDR3 is TGTGCCAGCAGCCGAGGGGGGGGGTCCTACAATGAGCAGTTCTTC. This translates into CASSRGGGSYNEQFF.